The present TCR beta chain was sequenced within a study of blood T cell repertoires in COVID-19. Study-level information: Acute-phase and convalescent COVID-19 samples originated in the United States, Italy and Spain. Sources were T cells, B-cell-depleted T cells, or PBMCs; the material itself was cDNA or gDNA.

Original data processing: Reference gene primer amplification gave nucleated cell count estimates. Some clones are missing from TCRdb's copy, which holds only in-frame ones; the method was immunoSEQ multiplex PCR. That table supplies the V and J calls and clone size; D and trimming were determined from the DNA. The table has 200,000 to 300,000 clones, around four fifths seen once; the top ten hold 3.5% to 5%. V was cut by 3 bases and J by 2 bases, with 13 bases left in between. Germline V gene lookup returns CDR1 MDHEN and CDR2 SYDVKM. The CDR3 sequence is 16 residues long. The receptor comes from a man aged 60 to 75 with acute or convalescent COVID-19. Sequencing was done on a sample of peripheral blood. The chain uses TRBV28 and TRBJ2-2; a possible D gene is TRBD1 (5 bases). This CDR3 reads CASSFGQGRNTGELFF. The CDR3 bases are TGTGCCAGCAGTTTTGGGCAGGGCCGTAACACCGGGGAGCTGTTTTTT.